The 21 T cell receptor beta chains below come from one sample, sequenced in a study of cytomegalovirus exposure and HLA in healthy donors. Use of 60 Vbeta and 13 Jbeta primers characterized the PCR. The repertoire was sequenced with immunoSEQ multiplex PCR; TCRdb's copy has only in-frame clones and lacks some. Of about 67,000 clones in the sample, roughly 80% were seen once. The sequenced sample consisted of PBMCs. These receptors came from a woman in her 30s in good health and CMV-seronegative.

The rearrangement links TRBV11-2 to TRBJ1-1, with 8 bases lining up with TRBD1. V was pared by 1 base and J by 3 bases, with 7 bases of the junction left unmatched. The CDR3 covers 16 residues. Looked up from germline, CDR1 is SGHAT and CDR2 is FQNNGV. This chain's CDR3 is CASSLGTGQYDTEAFF. The CDR3 DNA reads as TGTGCCAGCAGCTTAGGGACAGGGCAATACGACACTGAAGCTTTCTTT. The whole variable domain, remainder taken from reference TRBV11-2 and TRBJ1-1, is EAGVAQSPRYKIIEKRQSVAFWCNPISGHATLYWYQQILGQGPKLLIQFQNNGVVDDSQLPKDRFSAERLKGVDSTLKIQPAKLEDSAVYLCASSLGTGQYDTEAFFGQGTRLTVV.

In this sample, this clone turned up once. The J gene is TRBJ2-7, the V gene TRBV2; 7 nucleotides align to TRBD2. Germline values: CDR1 SNHLY, CDR2 FYNNEI. The CDR3 covers 16 residues. Germline trimming cut 4 bases from V and 3 bases from J; bases unmatched to any gene: 12. The CDR3 loop reads CASSGGFGGRGYEQYF. CDR3 sequence (DNA): TGTGCCAGCAGTGGAGGTTTCGGGGGGAGAGGCTACGAGCAGTACTTC. Looking up the rest from reference TRBV2 and TRBJ2-7 gives the full variable domain: EPEVTQTPSHQVTQMGQEVILRCVPISNHLYFYWYRQILGQKVEFLVSFYNNEISEKSEIFDDQFSVERPDGSNFTLKIRSTKLEDSAMYFCASSGGFGGRGYEQYFGPGTRLTVT.

The chain is built from TRBV7-2 and TRBJ2-3; D perhaps matches TRBD2 (6 bases). Trimming removed 2 bases from V and 4 bases from J, with 19 bases in between. This CDR3 comprises 17 residues. Germline CDR1 is SGHTA and CDR2 is FQGNSA. The CDR3 nucleotides are TGTGCCAGCAGCTTAATCTCGGGGACTCAGGGCGCAGATACGCAGTATTTT. Encoded protein: CASSLISGTQGADTQYF.

In this sample, this clone turned up a few times. The chain carries TRBV15 and TRBJ2-7; no clear D gene. CDR3 length: 15 residues. The V end was cut by 0 bases, the J end by 6 bases, with 15 bases between. Germline V CDR1 and CDR2: LNHNV, YYDKDF (reference sequence). CDR3 DNA: TGTGCCACCAGCAGAGATAGTACTGGAGCGAGCGAGCAGTACTTC. This codes for CATSRDSTGASEQYF.

The V call is TRBV11-3, the J call TRBJ1-1; D gene uncertain. Germline CDR1 reads SGHNT; CDR2 reads YENEEA. The CDR3 is made up of 13 amino acids. Between the trimmed V and J ends, which lost 0 bases and 5 bases, there was a span of 7 bases. In DNA, the CDR3 is TGTGCCAGCAGCTTAGAACCGGGGACTGAAGCTTTCTTT. It is translated as CASSLEPGTEAFF.

The chain uses TRBV19 and TRBJ1-4, with D perhaps TRBD1 (6 bases). Germline V gives CDR1 LNHDA, CDR2 SQIVND (reference sequence). The V and J ends lost 5 bases and 5 bases respectively, with 9 bases between them. The CDR3 totals 13 residues. CDR3: CASSPQGNEKLFF. The CDR3 DNA sequence: TGTGCCAGTAGTCCCCAGGGGAATGAAAAACTGTTTTTT.

This chain joins TRBV5-1 and TRBJ1-2; maybe TRBD1 (5 bases). Germline V gives CDR1 SGHRS, CDR2 YFSETQ. CDR3 length: 14 residues. V was trimmed by 0 bases and J by 2 bases, leaving 8 bases between them. CDR3 sequence reads: CASSLERGNYGYTF. The CDR3 bases are TGCGCCAGCAGCTTGGAGCGGGGCAACTATGGCTACACCTTC.

This sequence joins TRBV6-1 and TRBJ1-6; 8 nucleotides line up with TRBD1. The CDR3 loop spans 14 amino acids. Germline CDR1 and CDR2: MNHNS and SASEGT. The V and J ends lost 4 bases and 5 bases, in that order; junction bases with no gene match: 1. CDR3: CASSATGDNSPLHF. The CDR3 DNA reads as TGTGCCAGCAGTGCGACAGGGGATAATTCACCCCTCCACTTT.

The chain has TRBV18 and TRBJ2-3; 10 nucleotides line up with TRBD1. CDR1 and CDR2 (germline): KGHSH, LQKENI. This CDR3 spans 15 amino acids. The V segment lost 2 bases and the J segment 3 bases; nucleotides outside the gene matches: 2. CDR3 DNA: TGTGCCAGCTCACCAGTGGGACAGGGGACAGATACGCAGTATTTT. Translating gives CASSPVGQGTDTQYF.

The chain couples TRBV7-2 to TRBJ1-6, with a weak D call TRBD1 (6 bases). The V end lost 4 bases, the J end lost 6 bases, and 19 bases lay between the germline ends. The CDR3 runs 17 residues. CDR1 SGHTA and CDR2 FQGNSA come from the germline V gene. The CDR3 DNA sequence: TGTGCCAGCAGCTCCTTGGGAACAGGGACCTTTAATTCACCCCTCCACTTT. Protein sequence: CASSSLGTGTFNSPLHF.

This clone was seen a handful of times. The chain carries TRBV9 and TRBJ2-7; no firm D call. Per germline, CDR1 SGDLS and CDR2 YYNGEE. V lost 4 bases and J 1 base, leaving 9 bases between the germline ends. This CDR3 has 13 residues. The CDR3 region is CASSKGDSYEQYF. CDR3 DNA: TGTGCCAGCAGCAAAGGAGATTCCTACGAGCAGTACTTC.

The gene calls are TRBV7-9 and TRBJ2-3; 12 bases line up with TRBD2. The CDR3 has 15 residues. The trim removed 5 bases at V and 2 bases at J, leaving 2 bases unmatched. Germline V lookup: CDR1 SEHNR, CDR2 FQNEAQ (reference sequence). The DNA for the CDR3 is TGTGCCAGCAGCACTAGCGGGGGGCTCACAGATACGCAGTATTTT. Amino acids: CASSTSGGLTDTQYF.

The rearrangement joins TRBV2 to TRBJ2-5, with D possibly matching TRBD2 (7 bases). CDR3 length: 15 amino acids. Germline-derived CDR1 and CDR2 are SNHLY and FYNNEI. Between the trimmed V and J ends, which lost 6 bases and 2 bases, there was a span of 16 bases. CDR3 sequence (DNA): TGTGCCAGCAGGGTTCTTGGGGGGGCGCAAGAGACCCAGTACTTC. It codes for CASRVLGGAQETQYF.

This rearrangement joins TRBV2 to TRBJ1-3, with TRBD1 matching 8 bases. The CDR3 covers 15 residues. The germline gives CDR1 SNHLY, CDR2 FYNNEI. V shed 6 bases, J shed 4 bases, and the junction held 8 bases outside the gene matches. The CDR3 DNA is TGTGCCAGCAGCCTCGACAGGGGTACCGGAAACACCATATATTTT. Its translation is CASSLDRGTGNTIYF. Variable domain in full (rest from reference TRBV2 and TRBJ1-3): EPEVTQTPSHQVTQMGQEVILRCVPISNHLYFYWYRQILGQKVEFLVSFYNNEISEKSEIFDDQFSVERPDGSNFTLKIRSTKLEDSAMYFCASSLDRGTGNTIYFGEGSWLTVV.

In this sample, this clone turned up once. The chain employs TRBV7-8 and TRBJ2-3; TRBD2 agrees at 9 bases. The V gene's germline CDR1 is SGHVS and CDR2 FQNEAQ. This CDR3 spans 16 amino acids. V was pared by 3 bases and J by 6 bases, with 10 bases of the junction left unmatched. As DNA, the CDR3 is TGTGCCAGCAGCTTTCCGAGCGGGGGGCTGCCGGATACGCAGTATTTT. Its translation: CASSFPSGGLPDTQYF.

In this sample, this clone is medium-sized. This chain connects TRBV2 to TRBJ2-7; 10 bases are a match to TRBD1. The CDR3 is 14 amino acids. Germline V lookup: CDR1 SNHLY, CDR2 FYNNEI. V gave up 6 bases and J gave up 2 bases; unmatched junction bases: 4. The CDR3 bases are TGTGCCAGCAGCCGGGACAGGGGAGCCTACGAGCAGTACTTC. This translates into CASSRDRGAYEQYF.

V is TRBV25-1 and J is TRBJ2-3, with 11 nucleotides matching TRBD2. Trimming cost V 10 bases and J 4 bases; bases outside gene matches: 7. The germline V gene has CDR1 MGHDK and CDR2 SYGVNS. This CDR3 is 14 amino acids long. CDR3: CATRSGGGADTQYF. CDR3 DNA: TGTGCCACTCGTAGCGGGGGGGGTGCAGATACGCAGTATTTT.

The V call is TRBV6-6, the J call TRBJ1-2, with a possible D match to TRBD1 (5 bases). V was pared by 6 bases and J by 1 base, with 15 bases between. CDR3 length equals 15 residues. Per the germline V gene, CDR1 is MNHNY and CDR2 is SVGAGI (reference sequence). DNA for the CDR3: TGTGCCAGCAGCCTCTTCATCAGGGATAACTATGGCTACACCTTC. This gives the protein CASSLFIRDNYGYTF.

This clone was found once. V is TRBV7-6 and J is TRBJ2-1; 9 bases map to TRBD1. CDR1 is SGHVS and CDR2 is FNYEAQ in the germline V gene. The CDR3 length is 14 residues. Trimming removed 0 bases from V and 6 bases from J; junction bases left unmatched: 0. This chain's CDR3 is CASSLATGGNEQFF. DNA for the CDR3: TGTGCCAGCAGCTTAGCGACAGGGGGCAATGAGCAGTTCTTC.

The J gene is TRBJ2-1, the V gene TRBV11-2, with 8 bases fitting TRBD1. This CDR3 is 17 amino acids long. CDR1 SGHAT and CDR2 FQNNGV come from the germline V gene. The ends lost 1 base at V and 3 bases at J; junction bases unmatched: 8. The DNA of the CDR3 is TGTGCCAGCAGCTTAGGGCGGACAGGGTCATTCTACAATGAGCAGTTCTTC. Amino acid sequence: CASSLGRTGSFYNEQFF. The entire variable domain, with the rest obtained from reference TRBV11-2 and TRBJ2-1, is as follows: EAGVAQSPRYKIIEKRQSVAFWCNPISGHATLYWYQQILGQGPKLLIQFQNNGVVDDSQLPKDRFSAERLKGVDSTLKIQPAKLEDSAVYLCASSLGRTGSFYNEQFFGPGTRLTVL.

The V and J genes are TRBV7-2 and TRBJ1-1; TRBD1 aligns across 9 bases. This CDR3 is built from 13 residues. Germline lookup yields CDR1 SGHTA and CDR2 FQGNSA. J gave up 9 bases and V 5 bases, and 7 bases lay outside the gene matches. CDR3 nucleotides: TGTGCCAGCAGCGAAAGGGACAGGGACAAAGCTTTCTTT. As protein: CASSERDRDKAFF. Variable domain in full (rest from reference TRBV7-2 and TRBJ1-1): GAGVSQSPSNKVTEKGKDVELRCDPISGHTALYWYRQSLGQGLEFLIYFQGNSAPDKSGLPSDRFSAERTGGSVSTLTIQRTQQEDSAVYLCASSERDRDKAFFGQGTRLTVV.